This is a list of T cell receptor beta chains from one sample in a study of glioma-infiltrating T cells. TCRdb independently ran MiXCR on the multiplex PCR reads; one entry per CDR3 protein. Here the sample spans fewer than 200,000 distinct CDR3 sequences, around 40% being singletons. The source material was glioma tissue, nonneoplastic brain tissue, or PBMCs (not recorded which). These receptors were taken from a human donor with low-grade glioma or glioblastoma, undergoing nonglioma brain surgery, or in good health (not recorded which). Each CDR3 is given with its conserved first and last residue. The order of the fields is D gene, clone size, J gene, V gene, CDR3 protein, CDR3 DNA. D genes are given only for firm matches. Some rows mark clone size as missing; the rest say once, few, many or name a class of expanded clone.

D gene: NA
clone size: many
J gene: TRBJ2-5
V gene: TRBV28
CDR3 protein: CASRLDVGGTQYF
CDR3 DNA: TGTGCCAGCAGGTTAGACGTCGGGGGGACCCAGTACTTC

D gene: TRBD1
clone size: NA
J gene: TRBJ2-5
V gene: TRBV2
CDR3 protein: CASSEWFRTGDLSTQETQYF
CDR3 DNA: TGCGCCAGCAGTGAGTGGTTTAGGACAGGGGATCTCTCAACGCAAGAGACCCAGTACTTC

D gene: NA
clone size: medium-sized
J gene: TRBJ2-7
V gene: TRBV27
CDR3 protein: CASSRPPYEQYF
CDR3 DNA: TGTGCCAGCAGCCGCCCCCCCTACGAGCAGTACTTC

D gene: NA
clone size: NA
J gene: TRBJ2-5
V gene: TRBV6-2/TRBV6-3
CDR3 protein: CATSWSSGTSGETQYF
CDR3 DNA: TGTGCCACCAGTTGGTCCTCCGGGACGAGCGGGGAGACCCAGTACTTC

D gene: NA
clone size: many
J gene: TRBJ2-4
V gene: TRBV4-1
CDR3 protein: CASSQDLGKNIQYF
CDR3 DNA: TGCGCCAGCAGCCAGGACCTGGGCAAAAACATTCAGTACTTC

D gene: NA
clone size: NA
J gene: TRBJ1-5
V gene: TRBV20-1
CDR3 protein: CGQGHGNQPQHF
CDR3 DNA: TGCGGTCAGGGACATGGGAATCAGCCCCAGCATTTT

D gene: NA
clone size: many
J gene: TRBJ1-1
V gene: TRBV28
CDR3 protein: CASSSQGGRNTEAFF
CDR3 DNA: TGTGCCAGCAGTTCACAGGGAGGACGGAACACTGAAGCTTTCTTT

D gene: NA
clone size: few
J gene: TRBJ1-1
V gene: TRBV5-1
CDR3 protein: CASSFQGYQNTEAFF
CDR3 DNA: TGCGCCAGCAGCTTTCAGGGATATCAGAACACTGAAGCTTTCTTT

D gene: NA
clone size: NA
J gene: TRBJ2-3
V gene: TRBV25-1
CDR3 protein: CASSGWPAGAKDTQYF
CDR3 DNA: TGTGCCAGCAGTGGATGGCCCGCGGGGGCGAAAGATACGCAGTATTTT

D gene: TRBD1
clone size: many
J gene: TRBJ1-4
V gene: TRBV20-1
CDR3 protein: CSARAGTGDEKLFF
CDR3 DNA: TGCAGTGCTAGGGCCGGGACAGGGGATGAAAAACTGTTTTTT

D gene: TRBD2
clone size: NA
J gene: TRBJ2-3
V gene: TRBV6-4
CDR3 protein: CASSVKAGEADTQYF
CDR3 DNA: TGTGCCAGCAGTGTTAAAGCGGGAGAAGCTGATACGCAGTATTTT

D gene: NA
clone size: NA
J gene: TRBJ2-1
V gene: TRBV12-3/TRBV12-4
CDR3 protein: CASRGDSGYNEQFF
CDR3 DNA: TGTGCCAGCAGGGGGGACTCGGGGTACAATGAGCAGTTCTTC

D gene: TRBD1
clone size: NA
J gene: TRBJ1-1
V gene: TRBV27
CDR3 protein: CASSSDRGFINTEAFF
CDR3 DNA: TGTGCCAGCAGCTCGGACAGGGGTTTTATTAACACTGAAGCTTTCTTT

D gene: NA
clone size: medium-sized
J gene: TRBJ2-5
V gene: TRBV6-6
CDR3 protein: CASSYSSREETQYF
CDR3 DNA: TGTGCCAGCAGTTACTCGAGCAGGGAAGAGACCCAGTACTTC

D gene: NA
clone size: once
J gene: TRBJ2-1
V gene: TRBV19
CDR3 protein: CASAMGDTYNEQFF
CDR3 DNA: TGTGCCAGTGCTATGGGGGACACCTACAATGAGCAGTTCTTC

D gene: NA
clone size: NA
J gene: TRBJ1-1
V gene: TRBV10-2
CDR3 protein: CASSESSDTEAFF
CDR3 DNA: TGCGCCAGCAGTGAGTCGTCGGACACTGAAGCTTTCTTT

D gene: NA
clone size: once
J gene: TRBJ2-7
V gene: TRBV20-1
CDR3 protein: CSARYGCGARHEQYF
CDR3 DNA: TGCAGTGCTAGATATGGTTGCGGGGCCCGACACGAGCAGTACTTC

D gene: NA
clone size: many
J gene: TRBJ2-5
V gene: TRBV2
CDR3 protein: CASSDSPGARETQYF
CDR3 DNA: TGTGCCAGCAGTGATTCACCGGGAGCGCGCGAGACCCAGTACTTC

D gene: NA
clone size: few
J gene: TRBJ1-4
V gene: TRBV2
CDR3 protein: CASSAPGPVYEKLFF
CDR3 DNA: TGTGCCAGCAGTGCCCCAGGGCCGGTATATGAAAAACTGTTTTTT

D gene: NA
clone size: NA
J gene: TRBJ2-1
V gene: TRBV6-6
CDR3 protein: CASSGFKGMYNEQSF
CDR3 DNA: TGTGCCAGCAGTGGATTTAAGGGGATGTACAATGAGCAGTCCTTC

D gene: TRBD1
clone size: many
J gene: TRBJ2-1
V gene: TRBV2
CDR3 protein: CASSIRQGDEQFF
CDR3 DNA: TGTGCCAGCAGTATACGACAGGGCGATGAGCAGTTCTTC

D gene: NA
clone size: NA
J gene: TRBJ2-2
V gene: TRBV10-1
CDR3 protein: CASGSSANTGELFF
CDR3 DNA: TGCGCCAGCGGTTCTAGCGCGAACACCGGGGAGCTGTTTTTT

D gene: NA
clone size: NA
J gene: TRBJ2-1
V gene: TRBV15
CDR3 protein: CATRDNPARQFF
CDR3 DNA: TGTGCCACCAGAGATAATCCTGCTAGGCAGTTCTTC

D gene: NA
clone size: many
J gene: TRBJ1-2
V gene: TRBV28
CDR3 protein: CASSSDRSAYGYTF
CDR3 DNA: TGTGCCAGCAGTTCAGACAGGTCGGCCTATGGCTACACCTTC

D gene: NA
clone size: NA
J gene: TRBJ2-1
V gene: TRBV19
CDR3 protein: CASSMWETGDEQFF
CDR3 DNA: TGTGCCAGTAGTATGTGGGAGACGGGGGATGAGCAGTTCTTC